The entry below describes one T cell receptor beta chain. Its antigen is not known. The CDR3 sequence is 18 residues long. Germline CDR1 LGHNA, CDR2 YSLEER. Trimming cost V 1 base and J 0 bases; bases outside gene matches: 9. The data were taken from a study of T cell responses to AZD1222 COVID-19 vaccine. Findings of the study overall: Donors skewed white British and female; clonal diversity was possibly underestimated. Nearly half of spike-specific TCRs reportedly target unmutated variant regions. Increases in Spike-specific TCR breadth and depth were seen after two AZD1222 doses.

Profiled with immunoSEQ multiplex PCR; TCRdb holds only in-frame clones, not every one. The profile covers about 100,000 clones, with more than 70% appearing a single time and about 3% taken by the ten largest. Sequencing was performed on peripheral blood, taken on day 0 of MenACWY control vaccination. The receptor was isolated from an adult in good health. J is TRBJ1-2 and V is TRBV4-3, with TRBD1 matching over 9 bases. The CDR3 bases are TGCGCCAGCAGCCAAGCACAGGGGGCTCCCGCTTCTAACTATGGCTACACCTTC. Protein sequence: CASSQAQGAPASNYGYTF.